The T cell receptor (beta chain) described here comes from a study of T cells expressing NK-cell markers. Points from the study as a whole: Dominant NKG2C+ clonotypes in six donors made up roughly 1.0-7.0% of CD8+ T cells.

What made the TCR beta cDNA was 5'RACE template switching with UMIs. TCRdb reprocessed the 5' RACE reads, keeping one entry per CDR3 protein, no DNA. The sample yields 90,000 to 130,000 distinct CDR3 sequences, of which the top ten take up approximately 18%. Looked up from germline, CDR1 is MGHDK and CDR2 is SYGVNS. This CDR3 has 15 amino acids. Comments on this clonotype: Antigen: not known.

Sequenced material: blood T cells: a sorted CD56 or NKG2C T cell subset, CD4+ or CD8+ T cells, or bulk PBMC T cells (not recorded which). The rearrangement uses TRBV25-1 and TRBJ1-6; as DNA is missing, the TRBD1 call by TCRdb cannot be tested. This TCR was recovered from a woman aged 18 to 75 in good health. The CDR3 spells CASSEQDRYNSPLHF.